A single sample gave rise to the 14 T cell receptor beta chains below, sequenced in a study of cytomegalovirus exposure and HLA in healthy donors. The PCR employed 60 Vbeta primers together with 13 Jbeta primers. Profiling relied on immunoSEQ multiplex PCR, and the TCRdb table lists in-frame clones only, not all of them. The table records about 140,000 clones, roughly 71% of them present only once. Sequences were obtained from PBMCs. The receptors shown here come from a man between 25 and 39 years old in good health and CMV-seronegative.

This clone came up a few times. V gene TRBV7-6 combines with J gene TRBJ1-2, with 8 positions matching TRBD1. Germline CDR1 reads SGHVS; CDR2 reads FNYEAQ. The J segment lost 4 bases and the V segment lost 1 base, leaving 8 bases of the junction unmatched. The CDR3 is 16 residues long. CDR3 loop: CASSLGPPGGSYGYTF. The DNA of the CDR3 is TGTGCCAGCAGCTTAGGCCCCCCAGGGGGCAGCTATGGCTACACCTTC.

V and J are TRBV30 and TRBJ1-5; maybe TRBD1 (5 bases). The germline V gene encodes CDR1 GTSNPN and CDR2 SVGIG (reference sequence). Trimming took off 5 bases at V and 7 bases at J, with 12 bases between the two ends. This CDR3 is built from 12 residues. In DNA, the CDR3 is TGTGCCTGGGGTCCCGGGGGACAGCCCCAGCATTTT. Amino acids: CAWGPGGQPQHF.

This clone was counted a few times. The chain couples TRBV6-1 to TRBJ2-7; 8 nucleotides match TRBD1. The ends lost 4 bases at V and 3 bases at J; junction bases unmatched: 5. The CDR3 totals 14 residues. The germline gives CDR1 MNHNS, CDR2 SASEGT. The CDR3 nucleotides read TGTGCCAGCAGTGGACAGGGGCGCCACTACGAGCAGTACTTC. Its protein is CASSGQGRHYEQYF.

The chain employs TRBV25-1 and TRBJ2-7; the D gene is possibly TRBD1 (5 bases). This CDR3 is 16 amino acids long. Germline CDR1 and CDR2: MGHDK and SYGVNS. The ends were cut back, 4 bases at V and 2 bases at J, with 18 bases in the middle. The CDR3 coding sequence is TGTGCCAGCAGTGGATACACAGGAAGTACGGCCTACGAGCAGTACTTC. Protein: CASSGYTGSTAYEQYF.

The J gene is TRBJ2-5, the V gene TRBV19, with D perhaps TRBD2 (6 bases). Germline values: CDR1 LNHDA, CDR2 SQIVND (reference sequence). Trimming removed 3 bases from V and 4 bases from J, with 12 bases in between. CDR3 length: 14 amino acids. The CDR3 here is CASSMGGSGETQYF. In nucleotides, the CDR3 is TGTGCCAGTAGTATGGGGGGTTCGGGAGAGACCCAGTACTTC. The full variable domain, in which reference TRBV19 and TRBJ2-5 provide the parts outside the CDR3, is DGGITQSPKYLFRKEGQNVTLSCEQNLNHDAMYWYRQDPGQGLRLIYYSQIVNDFQKGDIAEGYSVSREKKESFPLTVTSAQKNPTAFYLCASSMGGSGETQYFGPGTRLLVL.

In its sample, this clone was seen once. The chain recombines TRBV4-1 with TRBJ2-1, with 8 bases fitting TRBD2. The CDR3 contains 17 residues. Germline V gene data show CDR1 as MGHRA and CDR2 as YSYEKL. The V and J ends lost 0 bases and 7 bases, in that order; junction bases with no gene match: 11. The DNA of the CDR3 is TGCGCCAGCAGCCAAGATCGAGCGGGAGAGGGATTAAATGAGCAGTTCTTC. Translation: CASSQDRAGEGLNEQFF.

CDR3 in DNA: TGTGCCAGCAGCCTTCCACTGACCGGGGAGCTGTTTTTT. It codes for CASSLPLTGELFF. The chain employs TRBV4-2 and TRBJ2-2; D gene ambiguous. The V and J ends lost 4 bases and 5 bases respectively, with 8 bases between them. CDR3 length equals 13 residues. CDR1 is LGHNA and CDR2 is YNFKEQ in the germline V gene.

The rearrangement links TRBV5-1 to TRBJ1-6; 10 nucleotides agree with TRBD1. The CDR3 extends over 17 amino acids. Germline lookup yields CDR1 SGHRS and CDR2 YFSETQ. V lost 4 bases and J lost 6; bases outside the gene matches: 10. The CDR3 DNA reads as TGCGCCAGCAGCCCGAGGGGGACAGGGGCTTCTAATTCACCCCTCCACTTT. It translates to CASSPRGTGASNSPLHF.

The chain is built from TRBV18 and TRBJ2-1, with 8 nucleotides matching TRBD2. This CDR3 comprises 15 residues. After removal of 3 bases from V and 5 bases from J, the junction contained 6 bases not matched to a gene. Germline V CDR1 and CDR2: KGHSH, LQKENI. The CDR3, as DNA: TGTGCCAGCTCACCCCCGACTAGCGTTAACAATGAGCAGTTCTTC. Translated: CASSPPTSVNNEQFF.

V gene TRBV9 combines with J gene TRBJ1-1, with D maybe TRBD1 (6 bases). Germline V gene sequence: CDR1 SGDLS, CDR2 YYNGEE. The germline V and J ends were trimmed by 3 bases and 4 bases, with 16 bases remaining between them. CDR3 length: 15 residues. Written as DNA, the CDR3 is TGTGCCAGCAGCGGGGGGCCCCTCGTGAGCACTGAAGCTTTCTTT. As protein: CASSGGPLVSTEAFF.

This clone showed up just a few times. This chain uses TRBV4-1 with TRBJ1-5; no clear D gene. CDR3 length: 15 residues. The V end was cut by 2 bases, the J end by 1 base, with 9 bases between. The V gene's germline CDR1 is MGHRA and CDR2 YSYEKL. The chain's CDR3 is CASSQRGGSNQPQHF. The CDR3, as DNA: TGCGCCAGCAGCCAACGGGGAGGCAGCAATCAGCCCCAGCATTTT.

The V and J genes are TRBV5-4 and TRBJ1-4; 10 bases line up with TRBD1. The length of the CDR3 is 15 residues. Per germline, CDR1 SGHNT and CDR2 YYREEE (reference sequence). Trimming took 4 bases from V and 7 from J; bases not matched to a gene: 7. The CDR3 is CASSPWGDRGEKLFF. DNA of the CDR3: TGTGCCAGCAGCCCCTGGGGGGACAGGGGTGAAAAACTGTTTTTT.

The rearrangement links TRBV11-3 to TRBJ2-1, with 10 bases fitting TRBD2. The CDR3 is 16 amino acids. V lost 4 bases, J lost 3 bases, and 6 bases stayed unmatched. Germline loops: CDR1 SGHNT, CDR2 YENEEA. CDR3 bases: TGTGCCAGCAGCTCTCAGCGGGGGGGAAGCTACAATGAGCAGTTCTTC. Amino acids: CASSSQRGGSYNEQFF.

The chain couples TRBV19 to TRBJ1-2, with 9 bases fitting TRBD1. CDR1 and CDR2 from the germline V gene are LNHDA and SQIVND (reference sequence). Trimming at V came to 3 bases and at J to 3 bases, leaving 14 bases not matched to a gene. This CDR3 is 18 amino acids long. The CDR3 DNA reads as TGTGCCAGTAGTATTATCCCCCTACAGGGGGCGGAGTACTATGGCTACACCTTC. This gives the protein CASSIIPLQGAEYYGYTF.